Below are 19 T cell receptor beta chains sequenced from a single sample in a study of blood T cells in healthy people across ages. Then a second PCR, running about 7 to 11 cycles, was carried out with a sample-barcoded 5' primer and a J-beta primer mix. Via MiXCR, TCRdb re-called the 5' RACE reads, giving one row per CDR3 protein. The sample shows about 650,000 distinct CDR3 sequences, about a third of them seen only once. Sample: blood. Receptor source: a woman at least 80 years old in good health.

This rearrangement joins TRBV9 to TRBJ2-3; the match to TRBD2 covers 8 bases. Unmatched junction bases numbered 12, after V lost 0 bases and J lost 0 bases. The CDR3 sequence is 19 residues long. Germline loops: CDR1 SGDLS, CDR2 YYNGEE. DNA for the CDR3: TGTGCCAGCAGCGTAGATAATGGCGGGGGGCCTACGAGCACAGATACGCAGTATTTT. This sequence encodes CASSVDNGGGPTSTDTQYF.

This clonotype was seen at least ten times. This chain connects TRBV11-2 to TRBJ2-1; D not certain. V was cut by 3 bases and J by 2 bases, with 8 bases left in between. This CDR3 has 14 residues. Germline CDR1 and CDR2: SGHAT and FQNNGV. The CDR3 sequence is CASSLFGAYNEQFF. The CDR3 DNA follows: TGTGCCAGCAGCTTGTTTGGGGCCTACAATGAGCAGTTCTTC.

This clonotype has a count of ten or more. This rearrangement joins TRBV6-5 to TRBJ2-3; TRBD1 matches 9 bases. Trimming cost V 7 bases and J 9 bases; bases outside gene matches: 11. The CDR3 length is 14 residues. CDR1 and CDR2 (germline): MNHEY, SVGAGI. CDR3 coding DNA: TGTGCCAGCACCAAAGCGGGACAGGGAGGAACGCAGTATTTT. This gives the protein CASTKAGQGGTQYF.

Points on this clonotype: This may be a read error, as it is one base from a much larger clone. The chain combines TRBV20-1 with TRBJ2-7, with TRBD2 identical over 8 bases. This CDR3 has 15 amino acids. J gave up 2 bases and V 5 bases, and 11 bases lay outside the gene matches. Germline-derived CDR1 and CDR2 are DFQATT and SNEGSKA (reference sequence). The CDR3 reads CSAASPSGGTYEQYF. In DNA form, the CDR3 reads TGCAGTGCTGCCTCCCCAAGCGGGGGAACCTACGAGCAGTACTTC.

The rearrangement joins TRBV6-5 to TRBJ1-1, with 8 bases that match TRBD1. Germline V lookup: CDR1 MNHEY, CDR2 SVGAGI. V dropped 6 bases and J dropped 5; count of bases not matched to a gene: 5. The CDR3 has 13 amino acids. CDR3 amino acids: CASRAQGGTEAFF. DNA of the CDR3: TGTGCCAGCAGAGCACAGGGGGGGACTGAAGCTTTCTTT.

This clonotype was observed a few times. This chain joins TRBV18 and TRBJ1-1; TRBD1 matches 10 bases. The V gene's germline CDR1 is KGHSH and CDR2 LQKENI. The V gene end was trimmed by 5 bases and the J gene end by 4 bases; junction bases not matched to a gene: 7. The CDR3 totals 15 residues. The CDR3, as DNA: TGTGCCAGCTCAACCAGGACAGGGGGGGCCACTGAAGCTTTCTTT. This gives the protein CASSTRTGGATEAFF.

This clonotype has a count of ten or more. The V gene is TRBV4-3, the J gene TRBJ2-3, with TRBD2 matching over 7 bases. J was trimmed by 1 base and V by 0 bases; bases with no gene match: 4. CDR3 length equals 16 residues. Germline CDR1 is LGHNA and CDR2 is YSLEER. For the CDR3, the DNA is TGCGCCAGCAGCCAAGAACCCCTAGCGGGCACAGATACGCAGTATTTT. It encodes CASSQEPLAGTDTQYF.

This clonotype was found many times. The chain recombines TRBV11-1 with TRBJ2-1, with D perhaps assigned TRBD1 or TRBD2 (6 bases each). Trimming left V 6 bases short and J 3 bases short, with 18 bases between. This CDR3 is 16 amino acids long. CDR1 is SGHAT and CDR2 is FQDESV in the germline V gene (reference sequence). The CDR3 coding sequence is TGTGCCAGCAGACTAGGTGGGGGGCCGGGCTACAATGAGCAGTTCTTC. This translates into CASRLGGGPGYNEQFF.

V and J are TRBV20-1 and TRBJ2-1; 8 bases map to TRBD2. The CDR3 extends over 18 amino acids. Germline lookup yields CDR1 DFQATT and CDR2 SNEGSKA (reference sequence). The V segment lost 5 bases and the J segment 4 bases; nucleotides outside the gene matches: 19. Written as DNA, the CDR3 is TGCAGTGCTCTTAGATGGTCCGGGGGGGAGAAGATATACAATGAGCAGTTCTTC. It yields the protein CSALRWSGGEKIYNEQFF.

Regarding this clonotype: A much larger clonotype is one base distant, so this may be a read error. The CDR3 DNA reads as TGCAGTGCCGGGATTAGCGACGAGACCCAGTTCTTC. Translating it yields CSAGISDETQFF. The chain combines TRBV20-1 with TRBJ2-1; weak D call: TRBD2 (5 bases). The CDR3 is 12 residues long. Germline CDR1 DFQATT, CDR2 SNEGSKA (reference sequence). Trimming shortened V by 6 bases and J by 13 bases, and 19 bases separated the two germline ends.

This chain links TRBV20-1 with TRBJ1-5; D uncertain. The CDR3 sequence is 12 residues long. V was pared by 3 bases and J by 3 bases, with 6 bases between. Germline CDR1 DFQATT, CDR2 SNEGSKA (reference sequence). The CDR3 DNA is TGCAGTGCTAGGTACCTCAATCAGCCCCAGCATTTT. The encoded protein is CSARYLNQPQHF.

This clonotype was seen ten or more times. The V call is TRBV6-2 or TRBV6-3, the J call TRBJ2-1, with 9 nucleotides matching TRBD2. The CDR3 is 17 amino acids. The V segment lost 2 bases and the J segment 4 bases; nucleotides outside the gene matches: 9. The V gene's germline CDR1 is MNHEY and CDR2 SVGEGT. CDR3 nucleotides: TGTGCCAGCAGTTACCGTAGTAGCGGGGGCCAATACAATGAGCAGTTCTTC. Translating it yields CASSYRSSGGQYNEQFF.

This clonotype came up many times. The chain is built from TRBV7-9 and TRBJ2-7; a weak D match, TRBD2 (5 bases). The germline V gene has CDR1 SEHNR and CDR2 FQNEAQ (reference sequence). With 2 bases removed from V and 6 bases from J, the gap between germline ends came to 11 bases. The CDR3 runs to 13 residues. CDR3 in DNA: TGTGCCAGCAGCTTATCTAGCTCGAGCGAGCAGTACTTC. It yields the protein CASSLSSSSEQYF.

The rearrangement joins TRBV19 to TRBJ2-3; TRBD2 is a possible D gene (6 bases). V was clipped by 5 bases and J by 4 bases, with 13 bases between them. In germline, CDR1 is LNHDA, CDR2 SQIVND (reference sequence). There are 14 residues in the CDR3. The CDR3 nucleotides are TGTGCCAGTAGTTACGGGAGAAAGTCAGATACGCAGTATTTT. Its translation is CASSYGRKSDTQYF. The full variable domain, with the rest looked up from reference TRBV19 and TRBJ2-3, is DGGITQSPKYLFRKEGQNVTLSCEQNLNHDAMYWYRQDPGQGLRLIYYSQIVNDFQKGDIAEGYSVSREKKESFPLTVTSAQKNPTAFYLCASSYGRKSDTQYFGPGTRLTVL.

This clonotype was seen at least ten times. The V call is TRBV20-1, the J call TRBJ2-3, with 14 bases lining up with TRBD2. CDR1 is DFQATT, CDR2 SNEGSKA, per germline (reference sequence). CDR3 size: 17 residues. After removal of 5 bases from V and 0 bases from J, the junction contained 7 bases not matched to a gene. The CDR3 reads CSAGRLAGGLSTDTQYF. CDR3 sequence (DNA): TGCAGTGCTGGCAGACTAGCGGGGGGGCTTAGCACAGATACGCAGTATTTT.

Remarks on this clonotype: Its ends do not fully match the called genes, so a read error is possible. The CDR3 here is CASSTQLMNTETFF. The CDR3, as DNA: TGTGCCAGCAGCACACAACTTATGAACACTGAAACTTTCTTT. V usage is TRBV7-9 and J usage is TRBJ1-1; D remains ambiguous. CDR1 and CDR2 from the germline V gene are SEHNR and FQNEAQ (reference sequence). The CDR3 runs to 14 residues. The full variable domain, in which reference TRBV7-9 and TRBJ1-1 provide the parts outside the CDR3, is DTGVSQNPRHKITKRGQNVTFRCDPISEHNRLYWYRQTLGQGPEFLTYFQNEAQLEKSRLLSDRFSAERPKGSFSTLEIQRTEQGDSAMYLCASSTQLMNTETFFGQGTRLTVV.

The chain is built from TRBV7-6 and TRBJ2-5; 10 bases are shared with TRBD1. Germline V gene lookup returns CDR1 SGHVS and CDR2 FNYEAQ. V trimming: 1 base; J trimming: 11 bases; junction bases outside the gene matches: 16. The CDR3 consists of 17 residues. The CDR3 loop reads CASSLERGTGAFDGQYF. The DNA of the CDR3 is TGTGCCAGCAGCTTAGAAAGGGGGACAGGGGCCTTCGATGGGCAGTACTTC.

At least ten counts were recorded for this clonotype. V is TRBV6-6 and J is TRBJ2-7; maybe TRBD1 (5 bases). Germline CDR1 MNHNY, CDR2 SVGAGI (reference sequence). The CDR3 runs 16 residues. The V and J ends lost 6 bases and 2 bases respectively, with 20 bases between them. As DNA, the CDR3 is TGTGCCAGCAGGCCCCTTGGGGCAGGGAAACCCTACGAGCAGTACTTC. Protein sequence: CASRPLGAGKPYEQYF.

In this sample, this clonotype turned up many times. CDR3 sequence reads: CASSFRDSRTDTQYF. Here the CDR3 DNA reads TGTGCCAGCAGCTTTCGTGATAGCCGCACAGATACGCAGTATTTT. This rearrangement joins TRBV12-3 or TRBV12-4 to TRBJ2-3; unclear D gene. Trimming stripped 6 bases from V and 1 base from J, with 14 bases between. The CDR3 is 15 amino acids.